Below, 31 T cell receptor beta chains from the same sample are listed, as sequenced in a study of T cells in localized non-small cell lung cancer. Method: immunoSEQ multiplex PCR; TCRdb's copy keeps in-frame clones and lacks some. In the table there are approximately 4,200 clones, 93% of which are singletons. The sample consisted of peripheral blood, taken before any cancer treatment. The receptor set was obtained from a woman between 35 and 75 years old with stage I lung adenocarcinoma.

The rearrangement uses TRBV9 and TRBJ1-6; no definite D call. Germline CDR1 and CDR2: SGDLS and YYNGEE. Trimming removed 0 bases at V and 2 bases at J, with 9 bases between. This CDR3 spans 16 amino acids. The CDR3 reads CASSVGNQPYNSPLHF. Written as DNA, the CDR3 is TGTGCCAGCAGCGTAGGGAATCAGCCCTATAATTCACCCCTCCACTTT.

The chain couples TRBV6-6 to TRBJ1-2, with 8 bases fitting TRBD1. J was trimmed by 10 bases and V by 4 bases; bases with no gene match: 8. Germline CDR1 reads MNHNY; CDR2 reads SVGAGI (reference sequence). The CDR3 extends over 13 amino acids. The CDR3 spells CASSSGQGRTYTF. The DNA for the CDR3 is TGTGCCAGCAGTTCAGGACAGGGACGTACCTACACCTTC.

This rearrangement joins TRBV4-1 to TRBJ2-1, with 14 positions matching TRBD2. CDR3 length: 16 amino acids. Trimming took 5 bases from V and 7 from J; bases not matched to a gene: 7. Germline values: CDR1 MGHRA, CDR2 YSYEKL. The CDR3 DNA reads as TGCGCCAGCAGCATAACGACTAGCGGGAGGGTGAATGAGCAGTTCTTC. It specifies CASSITTSGRVNEQFF.

This clone appeared once. The genes are TRBV27 and TRBJ2-1; no firm D call. The CDR3 totals 13 residues. Germline V gene data show CDR1 as MNHEY and CDR2 as SMNVEV (reference sequence). CDR3 protein: CATAVSSYNEQFF. The CDR3 DNA reads as TGTGCTACGGCGGTGAGCTCCTACAATGAGCAGTTCTTC.

V usage is TRBV5-1 and J usage is TRBJ2-3; 9 bases are shared with TRBD2. J gave up 1 base and V 0 bases, and 6 bases lay outside the gene matches. Germline V CDR1 and CDR2: SGHRS, YFSETQ. CDR3 length equals 17 residues. CDR3 DNA: TGCGCCAGCAGCTTGGCCGTTGCGGGAGGGGGCACAGATACGCAGTATTTT. Residues: CASSLAVAGGGTDTQYF.

This rearrangement joins TRBV6-6 to TRBJ2-3; 7 bases agree with TRBD2. Trimming took 8 bases from V and 2 from J; bases not matched to a gene: 4. The CDR3 length is 13 residues. Germline V gives CDR1 MNHNY, CDR2 SVGAGI (reference sequence). The CDR3 loop reads CASGLADTDTQYF. The CDR3 coding sequence is TGTGCCAGCGGCCTAGCGGACACAGATACGCAGTATTTT.

This chain connects TRBV5-4 to TRBJ2-1, with 9 bases matching TRBD2. CDR1 SGHNT and CDR2 YYREEE come from the germline V gene (reference sequence). The CDR3 has 14 amino acids. The ends lost 0 bases at V and 10 bases at J; junction bases unmatched: 5. CDR3 nucleotide sequence: TGTGCCAGCAGCTTGGGGGGACTAGCCGACGAGCAGTTCTTC. This encodes CASSLGGLADEQFF.

The J gene is TRBJ1-2, the V gene TRBV18, with 9 bases aligning to TRBD1. Germline values: CDR1 KGHSH, CDR2 LQKENI. The CDR3 has 13 residues. V shed 4 bases and J 5 bases; nucleotides not matched to a gene: 2. The CDR3 loop is CASSRDREYGYTF. The CDR3, as DNA: TGTGCCAGCTCACGGGACAGGGAGTATGGCTACACCTTC.

The chain joins TRBV6-1 to TRBJ1-1; tentatively, D is TRBD1 (6 bases). The ends were cut back, 3 bases at V and 4 bases at J, with 12 bases in the middle. CDR1 and CDR2 (germline): MNHNS, SASEGT. This CDR3 has 14 residues. CDR3 bases: TGTGCCAGCAGTGAGGGGGCGAGGGTCACTGAAGCTTTCTTT. Amino acids: CASSEGARVTEAFF.

The chain recombines TRBV18 with TRBJ1-1; D unclear. The V gene's germline CDR1 is KGHSH and CDR2 LQKENI. Trimming left V 0 bases short and J 1 base short, with 12 bases between. The CDR3 consists of 16 residues. This CDR3 reads CASSPPSSGPNTEAFF. DNA of the CDR3: TGTGCCAGCTCACCACCGAGTTCAGGTCCGAACACTGAAGCTTTCTTT.

The chain links TRBV28 to TRBJ2-1; D is unclear. The CDR3 loop spans 15 amino acids. V lost 0 bases and J lost 6, with 12 bases in between. CDR1 is MDHEN and CDR2 is SYDVKM in the germline V gene. In nucleotides, the CDR3 is TGTGCCAGCAGTTTATGGGGAAGGGTTCGCAATGAGCAGTTCTTC. It codes for CASSLWGRVRNEQFF.

The V gene is TRBV5-1, the J gene TRBJ2-5, with D unclear. Germline V gives CDR1 SGHRS, CDR2 YFSETQ. The V end lost 0 bases, the J end lost 5 bases, and 2 bases lay between the germline ends. The CDR3 runs 11 residues. The CDR3 DNA sequence: TGCGCCAGCAGCTTGGAGGAGACCCAGTACTTC. Encoded protein: CASSLEETQYF.

V usage is TRBV9 and J usage is TRBJ2-2, with unresolved D. Per germline, CDR1 SGDLS and CDR2 YYNGEE. Trimming removed 3 bases from V and 6 bases from J, with 12 bases in between. CDR3 length: 14 residues. The CDR3 DNA reads TGTGCCAGCAGCGCGGACCCCCAAGCCGGGGAGCTGTTTTTT. Amino acid sequence: CASSADPQAGELFF.

The J gene is TRBJ2-7, the V gene TRBV27; no reliable D call. CDR3 length: 13 amino acids. The V gene's germline CDR1 is MNHEY and CDR2 SMNVEV (reference sequence). The V end was cut by 10 bases, the J end by 0 bases, with 13 bases between. CDR3 sequence reads: CATSPGSSYEQYF. CDR3 coding DNA: TGTGCCACCTCGCCCGGTAGCTCCTACGAGCAGTACTTC.

V usage is TRBV6-1 and J usage is TRBJ2-2; D may be TRBD1 (6 bases). V lost 6 bases, J lost 4 bases, and 15 bases lay in between. The CDR3 length is 15 residues. Germline-derived CDR1 and CDR2 are MNHNS and SASEGT. The CDR3 reads CASRVQDSITGELFF. As DNA, the CDR3 is TGTGCCAGCAGGGTCCAGGACAGTATCACCGGGGAGCTGTTTTTT.

This rearrangement joins TRBV11-3 to TRBJ2-3, with 7 nucleotides matching TRBD2. Germline CDR1 and CDR2: SGHNT and YENEEA. The junction had 5 bases not matched to a gene; V was cut back by 5 bases and J by 0 bases. CDR3 length equals 15 residues. Here the CDR3 DNA reads TGTGCCAGCAGCACCCCAGCGGGAAGCACAGATACGCAGTATTTT. Translation: CASSTPAGSTDTQYF.

The chain carries TRBV2 and TRBJ1-2, with TRBD1 matching 9 bases. Germline CDR1 reads SNHLY; CDR2 reads FYNNEI. V shed 8 bases, J shed 4 bases, and the junction held 5 bases outside the gene matches. The CDR3 is 13 amino acids. In DNA form, the CDR3 reads TGTGCCAGCGGGCAGACAGGGGGCTATGGCTACACCTTC. This translates into CASGQTGGYGYTF.

The chain employs TRBV23-1 and TRBJ2-3, with D perhaps TRBD1 or TRBD2 (6 bases each). TRBV23-1 is reported as an ORF; its role is uncertain. CDR3 size: 15 residues. Trimming left V 2 bases short and J 2 bases short, with 11 bases between. The CDR3 spells CASSQLGGNTDTQYF. CDR3 in DNA: TGCGCCAGCAGTCAACTAGGGGGGAACACAGATACGCAGTATTTT.

The gene calls are TRBV4-1 and TRBJ1-4; D ambiguous. The germline CDR1 and CDR2 sequences are MGHRA and YSYEKL. The V and J ends lost 1 base and 4 bases respectively, with 10 bases between them. The CDR3 covers 15 residues. The CDR3 DNA follows: TGCGCCAGCAGCCAAGTGGGCGGTCTTAATGAAAAACTGTTTTTT. It codes for CASSQVGGLNEKLFF.

This CDR3 reads CASSSEDIQYF. The CDR3 bases are TGTGCCAGCAGCTCTGAAGACATTCAGTACTTC. V and J are TRBV7-8 and TRBJ2-4; no reliable D call. The V gene's germline CDR1 is SGHVS and CDR2 FQNEAQ. The V and J ends lost 4 bases and 8 bases respectively, with 6 bases between them. CDR3 length: 11 residues.

The V call is TRBV2, the J call TRBJ2-3; D is perhaps TRBD2 (6 bases). V shed 11 bases and J shed 6 bases, with 21 bases lying between them. Germline loops: CDR1 SNHLY, CDR2 FYNNEI. The CDR3 runs to 14 residues. The chain's CDR3 is CARTDSFGGDTQYF. The CDR3 DNA sequence: TGTGCCCGAACCGACAGTTTCGGAGGGGATACGCAGTATTTT.

This chain joins TRBV7-2 and TRBJ2-1; 12 bases match TRBD2. The CDR3 is 18 residues long. Germline V gene data show CDR1 as SGHTA and CDR2 as FQGNSA. V lost 1 base, J lost 3 bases, and 7 bases stayed unmatched. CDR3 residues: CASSLEGTSGRYYNEQFF. CDR3 DNA sequence: TGTGCCAGCAGCTTAGAGGGTACTAGCGGGAGGTACTACAATGAGCAGTTCTTC.

The J gene is TRBJ2-1, the V gene TRBV6-5; D gene unclear. CDR3 size: 11 residues. V gave up 2 bases and J gave up 14 bases, with 10 bases separating them. Germline CDR1 reads MNHEY; CDR2 reads SVGAGI. The CDR3 loop reads CASSYGSTKFF. CDR3 DNA sequence: TGTGCCAGCAGTTACGGATCGACGAAGTTCTTC.

This clone was observed once. The chain uses TRBV5-1 and TRBJ1-3; 7 bases are a match to TRBD1. This CDR3 comprises 15 residues. The junction had 3 bases not matched to a gene; V was cut back by 3 bases and J by 0 bases. Germline V gene sequence: CDR1 SGHRS, CDR2 YFSETQ. The CDR3 region is CASSSGQRSGNTIYF. The CDR3 bases are TGCGCCAGCAGCTCGGGACAGCGCTCTGGAAACACCATATATTTT.

The J gene is TRBJ2-7, the V gene TRBV27; TRBD2 might be the D (5 bases). Germline V gene sequence: CDR1 MNHEY, CDR2 SMNVEV (reference sequence). The CDR3 length is 16 residues. V was shortened by 6 bases and J by 7 bases, with 25 bases between the two germline ends. DNA for the CDR3: TGTGCCAGCAGACCGCCTCCGGGGTCCCGAACGGGGGAGCAGTACTTC. Translated: CASRPPPGSRTGEQYF.

V is TRBV6-5 and J is TRBJ1-3, with no clear D. There are 16 residues in the CDR3. Trimming stripped 0 bases from V and 0 bases from J, with 9 bases between. Germline assignment: CDR1 MNHEY and CDR2 SVGAGI. CDR3 nucleotide sequence: TGTGCCAGCAGTTACTCTTTGGTGAACTCTGGAAACACCATATATTTT. Translating it yields CASSYSLVNSGNTIYF.

This clone was recorded only once. The chain uses TRBV5-1 and TRBJ2-6, with a weak D call TRBD2 (6 bases). This CDR3 region has 19 residues. V lost 4 bases and J 0 bases, leaving 20 bases between the germline ends. CDR1 is SGHRS, CDR2 YFSETQ, per germline. The CDR3 reads CASSKEGLAGNSGANVLTF. The CDR3 bases are TGCGCCAGCAGCAAGGAGGGACTGGCGGGAAACTCTGGGGCCAACGTCCTGACTTTC.

The rearrangement uses TRBV30 and TRBJ2-5; a weak D match, TRBD2 (5 bases). V was cut by 6 bases and J by 4 bases, with 12 bases left in between. The CDR3 is 12 amino acids. Germline values: CDR1 GTSNPN, CDR2 SVGIG (reference sequence). In DNA, the CDR3 is TGTGCCTGTCTAGCCGGATCAGAGACCCAGTACTTC. This gives the protein CACLAGSETQYF.

The chain couples TRBV5-4 to TRBJ1-3; D remains ambiguous. V dropped 0 bases and J dropped 4 bases, with 2 bases sitting between them. CDR3 length equals 12 residues. The germline CDR1 and CDR2 sequences are SGHNT and YYREEE (reference sequence). The CDR3 here is CASSLGGNTIYF. The CDR3 DNA reads TGTGCCAGCAGCTTGGGGGGAAACACCATATATTTT.

The rearrangement links TRBV5-1 to TRBJ1-3; tentatively, D is TRBD1 (5 bases). This CDR3 is built from 14 residues. Germline CDR1 is SGHRS and CDR2 is YFSETQ. With 5 bases removed from V and 2 bases from J, the gap between germline ends came to 11 bases. CDR3 amino acids: CASSSAGTGNTIYF. CDR3 sequence (DNA): TGCGCCAGCAGTTCGGCAGGGACTGGAAACACCATATATTTT.

The chain recombines TRBV29-1 with TRBJ2-1; TRBD2 agrees at 7 bases. Germline trimming cut 4 bases from V and 9 bases from J; bases unmatched to any gene: 6. The germline V gene has CDR1 SQVTM and CDR2 ANQGSEA. This CDR3 spans 12 amino acids. The CDR3 protein is CSVGSGTVEQFF. The CDR3 nucleotides are TGCAGCGTTGGGAGCGGGACGGTTGAGCAGTTCTTC.